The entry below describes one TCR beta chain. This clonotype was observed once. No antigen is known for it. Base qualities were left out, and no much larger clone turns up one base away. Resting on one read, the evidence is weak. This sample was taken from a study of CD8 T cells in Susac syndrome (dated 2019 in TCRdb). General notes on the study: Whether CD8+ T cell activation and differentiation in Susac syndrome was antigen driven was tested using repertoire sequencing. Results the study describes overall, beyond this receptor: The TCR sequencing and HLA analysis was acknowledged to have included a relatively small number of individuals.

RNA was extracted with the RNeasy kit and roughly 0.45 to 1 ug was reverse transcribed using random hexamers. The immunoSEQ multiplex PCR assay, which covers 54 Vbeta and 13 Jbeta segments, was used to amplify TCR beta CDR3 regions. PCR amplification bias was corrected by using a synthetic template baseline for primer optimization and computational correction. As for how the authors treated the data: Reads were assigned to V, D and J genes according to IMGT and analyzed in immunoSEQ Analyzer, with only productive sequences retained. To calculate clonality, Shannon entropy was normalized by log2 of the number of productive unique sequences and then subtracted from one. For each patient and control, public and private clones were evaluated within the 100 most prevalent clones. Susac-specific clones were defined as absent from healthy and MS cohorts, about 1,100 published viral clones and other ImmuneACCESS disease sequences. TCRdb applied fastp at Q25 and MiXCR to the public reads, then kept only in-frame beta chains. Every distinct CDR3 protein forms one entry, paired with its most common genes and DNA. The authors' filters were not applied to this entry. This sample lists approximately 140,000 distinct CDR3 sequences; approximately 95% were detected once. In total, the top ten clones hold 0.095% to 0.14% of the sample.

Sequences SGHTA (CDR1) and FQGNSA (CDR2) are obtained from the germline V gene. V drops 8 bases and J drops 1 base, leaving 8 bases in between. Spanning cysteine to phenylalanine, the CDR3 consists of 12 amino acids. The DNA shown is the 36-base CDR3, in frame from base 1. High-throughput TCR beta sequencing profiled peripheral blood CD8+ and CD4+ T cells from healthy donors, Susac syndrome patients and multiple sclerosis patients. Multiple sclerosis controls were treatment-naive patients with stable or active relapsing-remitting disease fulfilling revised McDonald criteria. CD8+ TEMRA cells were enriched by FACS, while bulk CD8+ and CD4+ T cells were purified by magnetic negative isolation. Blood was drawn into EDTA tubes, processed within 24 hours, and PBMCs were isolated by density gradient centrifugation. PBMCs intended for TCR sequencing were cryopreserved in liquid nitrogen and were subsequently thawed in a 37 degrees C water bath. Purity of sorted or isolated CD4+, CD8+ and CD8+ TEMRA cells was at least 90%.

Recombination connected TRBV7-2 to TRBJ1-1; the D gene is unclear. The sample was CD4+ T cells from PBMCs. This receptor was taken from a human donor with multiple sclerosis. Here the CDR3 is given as CASGPGNTEAFF. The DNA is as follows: TGTGCCAGCGGGCCGGGGAACACTGAAGCTTTCTTT.